This entry lists 5 T cell receptor beta chains sequenced from one sample in a study of T-cell memory formation after mild COVID-19. TCRdb redid the calling of the 5' RACE reads with MiXCR, one entry per CDR3 protein. This table holds 410,000 or so distinct CDR3 sequences, 23% found once. Sample: PBMCs or a T cell subset sorted from them (not recorded which). The receptors stem from an adult woman who had mild COVID-19 (a few samples of this study predate the infection). Cell type and time point are not known.

This clonotype turned up a few times. Here the CDR3 DNA reads TGTGCCAGCAGCCACCCTGGTGCTCGGGCGGTAGAGACCCAGTACTTC. It encodes CASSHPGARAVETQYF. The chain is built from TRBV7-6 and TRBJ2-5; the D is unclear. The CDR3 contains 16 residues. Deletions cut 5 bases from V and 4 bases from J, with 20 bases between. Looked up from germline, CDR1 is SGHVS and CDR2 is FNYEAQ.

The J gene is TRBJ2-3, the V gene TRBV20-1, with TRBD2 identical over 7 bases. Germline V CDR1 and CDR2: DFQATT, SNEGSKA (reference sequence). Unmatched junction bases numbered 9, after V lost 5 bases and J lost 4 bases. The CDR3 length is 14 residues. The CDR3 DNA follows: TGCAGTGCTGCAGGTCGGGGGGTGGCAGATACGCAGTATTTT. This translates into CSAAGRGVADTQYF.

This clonotype has just a few counts. This chain uses TRBV20-1 with TRBJ2-6; weak D call: TRBD1 (5 bases). CDR1 and CDR2 (germline): DFQATT, SNEGSKA (reference sequence). Trimming left V 0 bases short and J 8 bases short, with 8 bases between. There are 13 residues in the CDR3. The CDR3 spells CSARDRGSNVLTF. CDR3 DNA: TGCAGTGCTAGAGATAGGGGATCCAACGTCCTGACTTTC.

The V and J genes are TRBV7-9 and TRBJ2-3; D is perhaps TRBD1 (5 bases). Germline V gene sequence: CDR1 SEHNR, CDR2 FQNEAQ (reference sequence). V shed 1 base and J shed 7 bases, with 21 bases lying between them. CDR3 size: 17 residues. The CDR3 sequence: CASSLVLLTDTGYTQYF. In DNA form, the CDR3 reads TGTGCCAGCAGCTTAGTTCTTCTGACGGACACTGGGTATACGCAGTATTTT.

This clonotype was picked up a small number of times. The chain carries TRBV5-1 and TRBJ2-1; TRBD1 might be the D (6 bases). The germline CDR1 and CDR2 sequences are SGHRS and YFSETQ. CDR3 size: 14 residues. Trimming left V 4 bases short and J 9 bases short, with 17 bases between. The CDR3 DNA reads as TGCGCCAGCAGCAAGGGGGAATTCATGGGTGAGCAGTTCTTC. Translating it yields CASSKGEFMGEQFF. Full variable domain (rest looked up from reference TRBV5-1 and TRBJ2-1): KAGVTQTPRYLIKTRGQQVTLSCSPISGHRSVSWYQQTPGQGLQFLFEYFSETQRNKGNFPGRFSGRQFSNSRSEMNVSTLELGDSALYLCASSKGEFMGEQFFGPGTRLTVL.